The 3 T cell receptor beta chains below come from one sample, sequenced in a study of vaccination effects on CD4 cells after COVID-19. What these receptors recognize is not known. In the ViraFEST assay, antigen-specific CD4+ clonotypes were identified by expansion after peptide-pool stimulation. At the end of 10 days of culture, CD4+ T cells were isolated. It was between March and December 2020 that the person had a SARS-CoV-2 infection confirmed by PCR. This table comes from immunoSEQ multiplex PCR, and its TCRdb copy is limited to in-frame clones, with some not included. This table holds about 40,000 clones, roughly 73% found once. The sample consisted of CD4+ T cells from PBMCs cultured with a peptide pool, taken before COVID-19 vaccination. These receptors came from a human donor who had a prior SARS-CoV-2 infection.

The chain employs TRBV5-6 and TRBJ2-7; 8 nucleotides agree with TRBD1. The CDR3 consists of 13 residues. J lost 4 bases, V lost 1 base, and 1 base had no gene match. CDR1 and CDR2 (germline): SGHDT, YYEEEE. The CDR3 DNA reads TGTGCCAGCAGCTTGAGGGACAGGTACGAGCAGTACTTC. Translation: CASSLRDRYEQYF.

This clone came up a few times. The chain couples TRBV5-1 to TRBJ1-2; 11 nucleotides match TRBD1. V gave up 4 bases and J gave up 1 base; unmatched junction bases: 12. Germline CDR1 SGHRS, CDR2 YFSETQ. The CDR3 is 18 residues long. The CDR3 is CASSVSGTGGSLNYGYTF. The CDR3 DNA follows: TGCGCCAGCAGCGTATCCGGGACAGGGGGATCACTTAACTATGGCTACACCTTC.

This clone was seen only a few times. DNA for the CDR3: TGTGCCAGCAGCTTGGCTCTAGCGGGAGGGAGTGTTGGGGATGAGCAGTTCTTC. Translation gives CASSLALAGGSVGDEQFF. The chain uses TRBV5-6 and TRBJ2-1, with 12 positions matching TRBD2. Per germline, CDR1 SGHDT and CDR2 YYEEEE. The CDR3 is made up of 18 amino acids. V lost 0 bases, J lost 8 bases, and 12 bases stayed unmatched.